These 16 T cell receptor beta chains share one sample of origin, sequenced in a study of human T cells and chemical hapten exposure. The time point is: patch test 1, 2 weeks after DPC sensitization. Treatment denoted: therapeutic diphenylcyclopropenone sensitization with weekly scalp DPC. TCRdb called the RACE reads again in MiXCR, with one record for every CDR3 protein. Among approximately 80,000 distinct CDR3 sequences, about 10% were seen once, and the ten largest hold roughly 4.2%. The input for sequencing was whole blood, taken in connection with sensitization to the hapten diphenylcyclopropenone (DPC). These receptors came from a woman between 50 and 59 years old with alopecia areata. Some clones in this sample may be carry-over from other donors' samples.

This chain joins TRBV14 and TRBJ2-7; D is perhaps TRBD2 (5 bases). CDR3 length: 18 amino acids. Per germline, CDR1 SGHDN and CDR2 FVKESK. With 4 bases removed from V and 0 bases from J, the gap between germline ends came to 22 bases. CDR3 coding DNA: TGTGCCAGCAGCCTAGCGCCTGGCCGGCGCCAAAGCTCCTACGAGCAGTACTTC. This sequence encodes CASSLAPGRRQSSYEQYF.

V and J are TRBV4-2 and TRBJ2-3; D is uncertain. The CDR3 consists of 16 residues. CDR1 is LGHNA and CDR2 is YNFKEQ in the germline V gene. V dropped 0 bases and J dropped 0 bases, with 10 bases sitting between them. Written as DNA, the CDR3 is TGTGCCAGCAGCCAAGATACGGCCTGGAGCACAGATACGCAGTATTTT. Encoded protein: CASSQDTAWSTDTQYF.

The chain couples TRBV10-3 to TRBJ2-5; TRBD1 matches 8 bases. The ends lost 4 bases at V and 5 bases at J; junction bases unmatched: 6. This CDR3 has 14 amino acids. The V gene's germline CDR1 is ENHRY and CDR2 SYGVKD. For the CDR3, the DNA is TGTGCCATCAGTGGGACAGGGCCAAAGGAGACCCAGTACTTC. As protein: CAISGTGPKETQYF.

This clonotype was counted a few times. The genes are TRBV4-1 and TRBJ2-7; tentative D call: TRBD2 (7 bases). CDR1 and CDR2 from the germline V gene are MGHRA and YSYEKL. The CDR3 consists of 14 residues. V was trimmed by 0 bases and J by 6 bases, leaving 12 bases between them. DNA of the CDR3: TGCGCCAGCAGCCAAGATTGGGGAGGGGGCGAGCAGTACTTC. Protein sequence: CASSQDWGGGEQYF.

This clonotype was picked up many times. The chain is built from TRBV29-1 and TRBJ2-7, with D hard to call. CDR1 and CDR2 from the germline V gene are SQVTM and ANQGSEA. V dropped 6 bases and J dropped 1 base, with 13 bases sitting between them. The length of the CDR3 is 13 residues. The CDR3 DNA follows: TGCAGCGTAGGGCTCCAGGTATCCTACGAGCAGTACTTC. Translated, it gives CSVGLQVSYEQYF.

In its sample, this clonotype was seen a few times. The gene calls are TRBV7-9 and TRBJ1-2; 7 nucleotides agree with TRBD1. The germline V gene encodes CDR1 SEHNR and CDR2 FQNEAQ (reference sequence). The CDR3 runs to 16 residues. V dropped 1 base and J dropped 3; count of bases not matched to a gene: 8. The CDR3 sequence is CASSLGTGQADYGYTF. CDR3 coding DNA: TGTGCCAGCAGCTTAGGGACTGGACAGGCTGACTATGGCTACACCTTC.

This clonotype showed up just a few times. The rearrangement links TRBV18 to TRBJ1-3; no definite D call. The CDR3 extends over 13 amino acids. Trimming removed 2 bases from V and 5 bases from J, with 7 bases in between. Germline V lookup: CDR1 KGHSH, CDR2 LQKENI. CDR3 in DNA: TGTGCCAGCTCACCATACGGGAGAAACACCATATATTTT. Translating it yields CASSPYGRNTIYF.

This clonotype was counted once. The J gene is TRBJ2-2, the V gene TRBV20-1; D uncertain. The germline V gene encodes CDR1 DFQATT and CDR2 SNEGSKA (reference sequence). There are 14 residues in the CDR3. Trimming stripped 6 bases from V and 0 bases from J, with 11 bases between. CDR3 residues: CSATGPTNTGELFF. The DNA of the CDR3 is TGCAGTGCGACGGGTCCTACGAACACCGGGGAGCTGTTTTTT.

This chain joins TRBV9 and TRBJ2-1, with 7 bases matching TRBD2. This CDR3 comprises 17 residues. The V and J ends lost 4 bases and 0 bases, in that order; junction bases with no gene match: 10. CDR1 is SGDLS, CDR2 YYNGEE, per germline. Here the CDR3 reads CASSPQTSYSSYNEQFF. CDR3 in DNA: TGTGCCAGCAGCCCGCAGACTAGCTACAGCTCCTACAATGAGCAGTTCTTC.

This clonotype was found a few times. The V call is TRBV9, the J call TRBJ2-2; tentatively, D is TRBD2 (5 bases). Germline lookup yields CDR1 SGDLS and CDR2 YYNGEE. V was clipped by 0 bases and J by 4 bases, with 10 bases between them. The CDR3 totals 15 residues. The CDR3 protein is CASSVAGIPTGELFF. DNA for the CDR3: TGTGCCAGCAGCGTAGCGGGGATACCCACCGGGGAGCTGTTTTTT. Based on the CDR3 plus reference TRBV9 and TRBJ2-2, the full variable domain is DSGVTQTPKHLITATGQRVTLRCSPRSGDLSVYWYQQSLDQGLQFLIQYYNGEERAKGNILERFSAQQFPDLHSELNLSSLELGDSALYFCASSVAGIPTGELFFGEGSRLTVL.

The chain employs TRBV4-1 and TRBJ2-7; D perhaps matches TRBD1 (5 bases). Germline CDR1 is MGHRA and CDR2 is YSYEKL. The germline V and J ends were trimmed by 0 bases and 0 bases, with 18 bases remaining between them. This CDR3 comprises 18 residues. The CDR3 DNA reads TGCGCCAGCAGCCAAGATCGATCCGGACAACTGAACTCCTACGAGCAGTACTTC. Protein: CASSQDRSGQLNSYEQYF.

The V and J genes are TRBV20-1 and TRBJ2-7; TRBD2 aligns across 7 bases. CDR1 and CDR2 from the germline V gene are DFQATT and SNEGSKA (reference sequence). The trim removed 8 bases at V and 5 bases at J, leaving 12 bases unmatched. The CDR3 runs 13 residues. CDR3 sequence: CSPPCQGGDEQYF. Here the CDR3 DNA reads TGCAGTCCCCCCTGTCAGGGAGGGGACGAGCAGTACTTC.

This clonotype was recorded at least ten times. The chain joins TRBV7-9 to TRBJ2-5, with 10 bases lining up with TRBD1. CDR1 is SEHNR and CDR2 is FQNEAQ in the germline V gene (reference sequence). V lost 3 bases, J lost 5 bases, and 6 bases stayed unmatched. This CDR3 has 15 amino acids. This CDR3 is CASSFETGGEETQYF. Written as DNA, the CDR3 is TGTGCCAGCAGCTTTGAGACAGGGGGCGAGGAGACCCAGTACTTC.

The chain recombines TRBV4-3 with TRBJ2-1, with D perhaps being TRBD1 or TRBD2 (5 bases each). Trimming removed 0 bases from V and 6 bases from J, with 18 bases in between. CDR1 is LGHNA, CDR2 YSLEER, per germline. CDR3 size: 17 residues. This CDR3 is CASSQDEWGLLSNEQFF. CDR3 DNA: TGCGCCAGCAGCCAAGATGAGTGGGGGTTACTCTCCAATGAGCAGTTCTTC.

This chain connects TRBV4-1 to TRBJ2-3; no clear D. This CDR3 region has 15 residues. Trimming removed 0 bases at V and 0 bases at J, with 7 bases between. Germline CDR1 is MGHRA and CDR2 is YSYEKL. CDR3: CASSQETPSTDTQYF. The DNA for the CDR3 is TGCGCCAGCAGCCAAGAAACTCCTAGCACAGATACGCAGTATTTT.

The chain carries TRBV5-4 and TRBJ1-6; D is uncertain. Germline CDR1 and CDR2: SGHNT and YYREEE (reference sequence). The CDR3 has 12 residues. V was clipped by 2 bases and J by 7 bases, with 4 bases between them. CDR3 in amino acids: CASSFGNSPLHF. In nucleotides, the CDR3 is TGTGCCAGCAGCTTTGGGAATTCACCCCTCCACTTT.